The TCR beta chain described here comes from a study of OX40 agonist ivuxolimab in advanced cancers. Whole-study findings and limits: Average numbers of expanded clones were greater in CD8+ T cells than in CD4+. Among patients with partial responses at 0.1-3.0 mg/kg, clonal expansion was among the lowest.

Sequencing was performed with immunoSEQ multiplex PCR; in TCRdb, only in-frame clones are kept and a portion is missing. The profile covers approximately 77,000 clones, with around 85% appearing a single time and around 2.1% taken by the ten largest. This clone came up a few times. Its antigen is not known. Germline V gene data show CDR1 as SNHLY and CDR2 as FYNNEI. CDR3 size: 15 residues. V lost 0 bases and J lost 3; bases outside the gene matches: 4. The chain carries TRBV2 and TRBJ2-7; 8 bases agree with TRBD2. The TCR originated in an adult with an advanced solid tumor such as melanoma, head and neck, liver or kidney cancer. The source was CD4+ or CD8+ T cells sorted from blood, collected in a trial of the OX40 agonist ivuxolimab. The CDR3 sequence is CASSEALSGIYEQYF. The CDR3 nucleotides are TGTGCCAGCAGTGAAGCGCTTAGCGGGATCTACGAGCAGTACTTC.